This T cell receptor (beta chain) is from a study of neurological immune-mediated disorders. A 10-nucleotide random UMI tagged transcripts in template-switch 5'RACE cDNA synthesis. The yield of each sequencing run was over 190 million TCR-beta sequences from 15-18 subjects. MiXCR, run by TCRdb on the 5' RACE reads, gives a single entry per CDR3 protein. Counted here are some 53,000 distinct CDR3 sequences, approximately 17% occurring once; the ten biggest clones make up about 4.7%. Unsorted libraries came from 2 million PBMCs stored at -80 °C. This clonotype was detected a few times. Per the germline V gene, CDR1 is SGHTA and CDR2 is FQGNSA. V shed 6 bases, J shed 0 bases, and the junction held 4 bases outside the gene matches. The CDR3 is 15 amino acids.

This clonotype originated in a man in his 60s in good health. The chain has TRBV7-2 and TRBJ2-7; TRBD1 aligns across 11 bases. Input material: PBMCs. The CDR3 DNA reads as TGTGCCAGCAGACGGGACAGGGGGAGCTCCTACGAGCAGTACTTC. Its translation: CASRRDRGSSYEQYF.